These 16 T cell receptor beta chains originate from one sample sequenced in a study of blood T cell repertoires in COVID-19. Sequencing used immunoSEQ multiplex PCR; TCRdb keeps in-frame clones, though not all of them. The sample includes roughly 170,000 clones, 84% of them seen just once. What was sequenced was PBMCs or T cells enriched from blood (not recorded which). The receptors derive from a man between 45 and 60 years old who had recovered from COVID-19.

The chain employs TRBV5-1 and TRBJ2-2; D is perhaps TRBD1 (5 bases). With 8 bases removed from V and 0 bases from J, the gap between germline ends came to 11 bases. The germline gives CDR1 SGHRS, CDR2 YFSETQ. CDR3 length: 14 residues. This chain's CDR3 is CASATVSNTGELFF. The CDR3 coding sequence is TGCGCCAGTGCGACAGTTTCGAACACCGGGGAGCTGTTTTTT.

The gene calls are TRBV30 and TRBJ2-4; D remains ambiguous. The CDR3 is 12 residues long. Germline assignment: CDR1 GTSNPN and CDR2 SVGIG (reference sequence). The V and J ends lost 2 bases and 2 bases respectively, with 4 bases between them. The CDR3 DNA sequence: TGTGCCTGGAGTTCGTCCAAAAACATTCAGTACTTC. Translating it yields CAWSSSKNIQYF.

The V gene is TRBV19, the J gene TRBJ2-7; the match to TRBD1 covers 9 bases. The germline V gene encodes CDR1 LNHDA and CDR2 SQIVND (reference sequence). J lost 5 bases, V lost 3 bases, and 5 bases had no gene match. The CDR3 has 14 amino acids. CDR3 region: CASSIRTGANEQYF. As DNA, the CDR3 is TGTGCCAGTAGTATTCGGACAGGGGCGAACGAGCAGTACTTC.

The chain is built from TRBV11-2 and TRBJ1-4; 7 bases line up with TRBD1. J gave up 8 bases and V 8 bases, and 11 bases lay outside the gene matches. Germline V gene data show CDR1 as SGHAT and CDR2 as FQNNGV. The CDR3 spans 14 residues. CDR3 bases: TGTGCCAGCGGACCTACAGGGGTTAGGGAAAAACTGTTTTTT. Translating it yields CASGPTGVREKLFF.

This clone has just a few counts. The V call is TRBV7-9, the J call TRBJ1-6; possible D gene TRBD1, 5 bases. The CDR3 length is 15 residues. CDR1 is SEHNR and CDR2 is FQNEAQ in the germline V gene (reference sequence). The ends were cut back, 5 bases at V and 11 bases at J, with 19 bases in the middle. As DNA, the CDR3 is TGTGCCAGCAGCCAGCTCAGGGTAGGGAACACACCCCTCCACTTT. As protein: CASSQLRVGNTPLHF.

The rearrangement uses TRBV4-1 and TRBJ2-1; tentative D call: TRBD2 (6 bases). Per germline, CDR1 MGHRA and CDR2 YSYEKL. The CDR3 runs to 15 residues. Trimming took off 0 bases at V and 8 bases at J, with 14 bases between the two ends. Here the CDR3 DNA reads TGCGCCAGCAGCCAAGACGTTATCGGAGGGGATGAGCAGTTCTTC. It is translated as CASSQDVIGGDEQFF.

Notes on this clone: Other DNA sequences from this sample encode an identical CDR3 as well. J is TRBJ2-5 and V is TRBV5-5; TRBD2 agrees at 11 bases. From germline, CDR1 is SGHKS and CDR2 YYEKEE (reference sequence). This CDR3 contains 15 residues. The trim removed 4 bases at V and 2 bases at J, leaving 4 bases unmatched. Here the CDR3 DNA reads TGTGCCAGCAGCCTACTAGCGGGGGCTCAAGAGACCCAGTACTTC. Amino acid sequence: CASSLLAGAQETQYF.

The chain employs TRBV2 and TRBJ1-4, with a weak D call TRBD1 (5 bases). This CDR3 contains 15 residues. V was clipped by 7 bases and J by 4 bases, with 16 bases between them. CDR1 SNHLY and CDR2 FYNNEI come from the germline V gene. CDR3 in DNA: TGTGCCAGCACCGACAAAGGGGTAATTAATGAAAAACTGTTTTTT. It is translated as CASTDKGVINEKLFF.

The V call is TRBV5-1, the J call TRBJ1-3, with D possibly TRBD1 on 6 matching bases. Trimming removed 0 bases from V and 0 bases from J, with 13 bases in between. CDR3 size: 17 residues. Germline-derived CDR1 and CDR2 are SGHRS and YFSETQ. The CDR3 sequence: CASSLETGYSSGNTIYF. CDR3 sequence (DNA): TGCGCCAGCAGCTTGGAGACAGGATATAGCTCTGGAAACACCATATATTTT.

The genes are TRBV7-3 and TRBJ2-3; tentatively, D is TRBD1 (5 bases). CDR1 SGHTA and CDR2 FQGTGA come from the germline V gene. The V and J ends lost 1 base and 3 bases respectively, with 11 bases between them. This CDR3 has 15 residues. CDR3 in amino acids: CASSLIGAHTDTQYF. CDR3 nucleotides: TGTGCCAGCAGCTTAATTGGGGCGCATACAGATACGCAGTATTTT.

The chain links TRBV2 to TRBJ1-2, with 7 positions matching TRBD1. CDR1 and CDR2 (germline): SNHLY, FYNNEI. After removal of 2 bases from V and 3 bases from J, the junction contained 6 bases not matched to a gene. The CDR3 is made up of 15 amino acids. CDR3 protein: CASSERQGEYYGYTF. CDR3 DNA: TGTGCCAGCAGTGAAAGACAGGGAGAGTACTATGGCTACACCTTC.

The rearrangement links TRBV23-1 to TRBJ2-3; D might be TRBD2 (6 bases). TRBV23-1 is an open reading frame, and its role is uncertain. The CDR3 runs to 13 residues. The germline V and J ends were trimmed by 3 bases and 14 bases, with 18 bases remaining between them. The CDR3 DNA is TGCGCCAGCAGTCACCGAACAGAGGGACTTTGGTATTTT. Its translation: CASSHRTEGLWYF.

The chain couples TRBV7-9 to TRBJ1-6; TRBD1 is a possible D gene (6 bases). CDR3 size: 13 residues. Germline CDR1 is SEHNR and CDR2 is FQNEAQ (reference sequence). Deletions cut 3 bases from V and 14 bases from J, with 14 bases between. The CDR3 DNA is TGTGCCAGCAGCTTGGCCCAGGGGATAGCCCTCCACTTT. It encodes CASSLAQGIALHF. The entire variable domain, with the rest obtained from reference TRBV7-9 and TRBJ1-6, is as follows: DTGVSQNPRHKITKRGQNVTFRCDPISEHNRLYWYRQTLGQGPEFLTYFQNEAQLEKSRLLSDRFSAERPKGSFSTLEIQRTEQGDSAMYLCASSLAQGIALHFGNGTRLTVT.

V and J are TRBV15 and TRBJ1-5; 7 bases are shared with TRBD1. This CDR3 is built from 15 residues. The J segment lost 4 bases and the V segment lost 6 bases, leaving 9 bases of the junction unmatched. The germline V gene has CDR1 LNHNV and CDR2 YYDKDF (reference sequence). CDR3 region: CATSIDRVGNQPQHF. The CDR3 DNA reads as TGTGCCACCAGTATAGACAGGGTCGGGAATCAGCCCCAGCATTTT.

This chain connects TRBV5-1 to TRBJ1-1; D unclear. Trimming took 0 bases from V and 3 from J, leaving 9 bases between them. Germline CDR1 SGHRS, CDR2 YFSETQ. The CDR3 runs 14 residues. The CDR3 DNA reads as TGCGCCAGCAGCTTGGACAGACAATACACTGAAGCTTTCTTT. Amino acid sequence: CASSLDRQYTEAFF.

The chain couples TRBV21-1 to TRBJ1-5; the DNA was not used to check the table's D call, TRBD1. TRBV21-1 is reported as a pseudogene. This CDR3 spans 22 amino acids. The CDR3 nucleotides read TGTGCCAGCAGCGCCCCGACCTCACCCGGGACAGGCCTCGGGGTGGGCAATCAGCCCCAGCATTTT. This sequence encodes CASSAPTSPGTGLGVGNQPQHF.